This TCR beta chain is from a study of cytomegalovirus exposure and HLA in healthy donors. Study details: Findings of an earlier analysis included around 100 million unique TCR beta sequences from about 180 million T cells.

This PCR relied on a set of 60 Vbeta primers and 13 Jbeta primers. TCRdb keeps only in-frame clones here, not all; method: immunoSEQ multiplex PCR. The sample carries 140,000 or so clones, roughly 80% recorded once. Study conclusions and caveats: A missense DCLRE1C variant was associated with V- and J-gene trimming of TCR beta chains in a later analysis, and an independent cohort replicated the association. Whilst most TCR sequences proved rare, a subset of public TCRs occurred across many donors.

Worth noting for this clone: The antigen is unknown.

Sequenced material: PBMCs. The source of this sequence is a woman aged 25 to 39 in good health and CMV-seronegative.

The CDR3 loop reads CASSPGQGGYNEQFF. CDR3 coding DNA: TGCGCCAGCAGCCCGGGACAGGGGGGCTACAATGAGCAGTTCTTC. The gene calls are TRBV4-1 and TRBJ2-1, with TRBD1 matching 11 bases. The germline V gene encodes CDR1 MGHRA and CDR2 YSYEKL. After removal of 4 bases from V and 3 bases from J, the junction contained 2 bases not matched to a gene. This CDR3 is 15 amino acids long.